The clone carrying this T cell receptor (beta chain) occurred a few times. The antigen remains undetermined. The record originates from a study of neurological immune-mediated disorders. The time point: longitudinal time-point 1 (baseline). Using its own MiXCR run on the 5' RACE reads, TCRdb lists one record per CDR3 protein. The table has about 49,000 distinct CDR3 sequences, approximately 11% seen once. Study conclusions and caveats: Private repertoires in all groups were suggested by the finding that expanded clones across subjects shared no CDR3 amino acid sequences. HTLV-1-associated myelopathy displayed the greatest TCR clonal expansion, and multiple sclerosis exhibited the smallest, lower than that of healthy controls.

The length of the CDR3 is 20 residues. V lost 0 bases and J lost 8; bases outside the gene matches: 22. In germline, CDR1 is DFQATT, CDR2 SNEGSKA (reference sequence). This chain links TRBV20-1 with TRBJ2-1; 10 positions agree with TRBD2. The clonotype was recovered from a woman aged 35 to 49 in good health. The material sequenced was PBMCs. The CDR3 DNA sequence: TGCAGTGCTAGAGATCCGATCGAGTCCCAGACTAGCGGGTTCGTCGATGAGCAGTTCTTC. Translation gives CSARDPIESQTSGFVDEQFF.